The T cell receptor beta chain under discussion was sequenced for a study of shared clonotypes between healthy human individuals. Under the authors' procedure: Filtering differed for immunoSEQ, which gave only junction sequences without quality scores. Libraries were prepared by immunoSEQ multiplex PCR; TCRdb keeps only in-frame clonotypes and omits some of them. From that table come the V and J calls and clone size; the DNA was used to work out D and trimming. The sample contains over 2,000,000 clones, 93% of which appear only once. CD8 cells regarded as naive lacked CD45RO, were positively chosen for CCR7, and omitted terminally differentiated effector memory CD45RA+ cells. Concerning this clone: The antigen is unknown.

The study, taken as a whole, reports: Non-shared clonotypes were found to have lower generation probabilities than the clonotypes that were shared by all four of the sorted-subset donors. Enrolling few donors narrowed the genetic and exposure-history diversity that was represented.

What was sequenced was naive CD8+ T cells from PBMCs. This clonotype was obtained from a man younger than 30 in good health. Some clones in this sample may be carry-over from other donors' samples.

CDR3 loop: CASSYVGQGEGYTEAFF. As DNA, the CDR3 is TGTGCCAGCAGTTACGTAGGACAGGGAGAGGGATACACTGAAGCTTTCTTT. The V call is TRBV6-7, the J call TRBJ1-1; TRBD1 matches at 8 bases. TRBV6-7 carries the ORF label, with uncertain function. This CDR3 region has 17 residues. After removal of 2 bases from V and 3 bases from J, the junction contained 11 bases not matched to a gene.